This T cell receptor (beta chain) comes out of a study of blood T cell repertoires in COVID-19. For the study at large: COVID-19 samples, acute and convalescent, were from the United States, Italy and Spain.

This CDR3 has 16 residues. Trimming took 0 bases from V and 6 from J; bases not matched to a gene: 11. Germline loops: CDR1 SGHNT, CDR2 YENEEA. Data came from immunoSEQ multiplex PCR; TCRdb stores just in-frame clones and leaves some out. The data contain approximately 470,000 clones, around 85% of them singletons. The V call is TRBV11-3, the J call TRBJ2-7; 7 positions agree with TRBD1. The sequenced sample consisted of peripheral blood. The sequence was obtained from a human donor in a cohort sampled during active COVID-19. CDR3 region: CASSLEVGGQRFEQYF. CDR3 DNA sequence: TGTGCCAGCAGCTTAGAGGTAGGGGGACAGCGGTTCGAGCAGTACTTC.